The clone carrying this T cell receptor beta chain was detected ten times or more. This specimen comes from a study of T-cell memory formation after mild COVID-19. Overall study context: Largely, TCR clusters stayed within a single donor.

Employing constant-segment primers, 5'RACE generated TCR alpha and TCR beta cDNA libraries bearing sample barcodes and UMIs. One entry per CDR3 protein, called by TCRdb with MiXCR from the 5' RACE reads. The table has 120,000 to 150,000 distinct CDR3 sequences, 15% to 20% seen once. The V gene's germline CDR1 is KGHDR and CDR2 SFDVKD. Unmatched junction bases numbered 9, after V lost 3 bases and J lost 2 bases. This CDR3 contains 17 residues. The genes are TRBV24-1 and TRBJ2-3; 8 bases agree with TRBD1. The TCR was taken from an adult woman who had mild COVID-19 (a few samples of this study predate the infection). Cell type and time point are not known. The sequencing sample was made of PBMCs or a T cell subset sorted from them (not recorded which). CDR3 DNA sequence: TGTGCCACCAGTGATCCAGGGGGCACTAGCTCCACAGATACGCAGTATTTT. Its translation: CATSDPGGTSSTDTQYF.